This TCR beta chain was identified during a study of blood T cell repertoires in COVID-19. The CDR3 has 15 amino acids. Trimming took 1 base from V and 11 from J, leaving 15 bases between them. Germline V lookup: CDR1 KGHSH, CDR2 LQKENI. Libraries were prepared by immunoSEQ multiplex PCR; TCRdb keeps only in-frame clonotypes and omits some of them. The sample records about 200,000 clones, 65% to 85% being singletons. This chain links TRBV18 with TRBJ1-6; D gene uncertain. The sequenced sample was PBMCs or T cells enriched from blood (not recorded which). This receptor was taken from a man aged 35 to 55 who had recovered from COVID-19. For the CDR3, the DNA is TGTGCCAGCTCACCACGCGGAGGGCTCGCGACACCCCTCCACTTT. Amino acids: CASSPRGGLATPLHF.